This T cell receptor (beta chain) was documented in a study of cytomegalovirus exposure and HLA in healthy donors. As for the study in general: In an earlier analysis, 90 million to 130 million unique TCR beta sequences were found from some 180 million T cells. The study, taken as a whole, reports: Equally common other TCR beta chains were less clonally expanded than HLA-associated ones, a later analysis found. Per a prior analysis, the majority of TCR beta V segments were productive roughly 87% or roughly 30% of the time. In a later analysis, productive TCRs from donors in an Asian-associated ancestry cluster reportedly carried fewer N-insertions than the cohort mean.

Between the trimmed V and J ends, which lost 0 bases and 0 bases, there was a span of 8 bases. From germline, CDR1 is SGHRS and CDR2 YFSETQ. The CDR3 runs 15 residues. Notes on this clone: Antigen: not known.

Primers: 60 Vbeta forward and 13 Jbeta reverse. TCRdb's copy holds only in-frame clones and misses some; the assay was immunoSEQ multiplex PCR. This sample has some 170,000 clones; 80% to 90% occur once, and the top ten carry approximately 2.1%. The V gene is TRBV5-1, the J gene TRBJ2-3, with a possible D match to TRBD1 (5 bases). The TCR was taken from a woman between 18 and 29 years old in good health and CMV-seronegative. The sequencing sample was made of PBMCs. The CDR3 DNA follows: TGCGCCAGCAGCTTGGTCCCAGGGAGCACAGATACGCAGTATTTT. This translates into CASSLVPGSTDTQYF.